This T cell receptor (beta chain) emerged from a study of T cell responses to AZD1222 COVID-19 vaccine. General study results and limits: Only a handful of AZD1222 recipients tested seropositive at baseline.

Here immunoSEQ multiplex PCR was the method, and the copy in TCRdb shows in-frame clones only, minus some. This table has 140,000 to 150,000 clones, nearly 95% appearing once. Regarding this clone: The antigen is undetermined.

The receptor's source is an adult in good health. The sample in question was peripheral blood, obtained on day 0 of AZD1222 vaccination.

The CDR3 DNA is TGTGCCAGTAGTATCGACCGGGACAGGAGGGGAAAACTGTTTTTT. Translated: CASSIDRDRRGKLFF. The V call is TRBV19, the J call TRBJ1-4; TRBD1 matches 8 bases. V lost 3 bases, J lost 10 bases, and 10 bases stayed unmatched. Germline V gives CDR1 LNHDA, CDR2 SQIVND (reference sequence). The CDR3 totals 15 residues.